The entry below gives a single TCR beta chain sequence along with its context. The clone's antigen remains unknown. No much larger clone is present one base from it, and per-base qualities are unavailable. Sequences LNHDA (CDR1) and SQIVND (CDR2) are obtained from the germline V gene (reference sequence). Trimmed from V: 7 bases; trimmed from J: 7 bases; junction bases lacking a gene match: 8. The CDR3 covers 14 residues, taking in both the cysteine and the phenylalanine. The read is trimmed to its CDR3 DNA, 42 bases read in frame from base 1. The cohort was made up of about 670 healthy bone marrow donors. Cohort members were all nominally healthy when sampled, although unrecorded immune exposures were likely present. The donor was CMV seropositive and was included in the group of about 290 seropositive cohort members. Each donor provided a peripheral blood sample, and peripheral blood mononuclear cells were used for TCR beta sequencing. The Qiagen DNeasy Blood Extraction Kit was used to extract genomic DNA from the blood cell samples.

The library was generated by the immunoSEQ multiplex PCR assay. For the multiplex PCR, a mixture combining 60 forward primers for TCR Vbeta segments and 13 reverse primers for TCR Jbeta segments was used. The CDR3 region of rearranged TCR beta genes was amplified from genomic DNA by a multiplex PCR assay. Amplified TCR beta libraries were sequenced as 87-base-pair reads on the Illumina HiSeq System. In the authors' own workflow: In a later analysis, tens of millions of unique TCR beta chains were counted across the 650 to 750 repertoires, and roughly 9.9 million of these chains were shared by at least two donors. Raw reads were error-corrected and collapsed into unique sequences with a nearest-neighbor algorithm that merged closely related sequences to remove PCR and sequencing errors. V, D and J gene segments were assigned by aligning CDR3 sequences to IMGT reference sequences. For a sequence to be retained, a match of at least six nucleotides to both a V gene segment and a J gene segment was required. Rearrangements were classified as productive when the CDR3 lacked stop codons and remained in frame with V and J, and all other rearrangements were classified as non-productive. CDR3 was defined by IMGT convention, running from the second conserved V-encoded cysteine to the conserved J-encoded phenylalanine. Sequences without an unambiguous match to a single V gene segment were excluded from the earlier analysis of approximately 560 of the donors. An earlier analysis of a few hundred of the donors classified V segments as functional when productive rearrangements were above 56.7% and as segregating when the standard deviation between donors was above 5%. To diagnose cytomegalovirus status from the catalog of TCR beta chain sequences, a statistical classification framework was built. In a later analysis, TCR nucleotide sequences were compared against IMGT/GENE-DB human TR gene sequences so that V and J genes could be assigned. The TCRdist pipeline was used in a later analysis to assign CDR3 sequences and most-parsimonious VDJ recombination scenarios. In a later analysis, every TCR beta chain was defined by the combination of its CDR3 amino acid sequence and its V-gene family, and reads without a unique V-gene family were dropped. A later analysis removed 592 highly shared, low-generation-probability nucleotide sequences to deal with suspected cross-contamination and a sequencing artifact. In a later analysis, a clonal expansion index was calculated for each public chain from normalized within-repertoire ranks of inferred template counts. In a later analysis, generation probabilities were computed with a VDJ recombination model fitted to out-of-frame rearrangements, and the resulting probabilities were checked against IGoR. In a later analysis, TCR-TCR, TCR-HLA and TCR-CMV co-occurrence was scored with hypergeometric tests, and a repertoire-size bias correction was applied to TCR pairs. To estimate false discovery rates, a later analysis permuted the HLA or CMV assignments 20 times. In a later analysis, co-occurring TCRs were grouped using DBSCAN, and TCRdist sequence similarity was added for clustering within HLA-allele-positive subsets. Co-occurrence clustering excluded repertoires with fewer than 30,000 or more than 120,000 public chains, plus five with anomalous nucleotide sharing. Held by TCRdb, this immuneACCESS table contains in-frame sequences only and omits some clones. Under half of the omission traces to an unresolved V gene where checked; the cause of the rest is unknown. Clone size and the V and J calls come from that table; the DNA yielded D and trimming. Across this sample there are 60,000 to 70,000 clones, with 60% to 85% seen only once. The ten largest make up roughly 5.1% of the sample.

The data were obtained in a study of cytomegalovirus exposure and HLA in healthy donors (dated 2017 in TCRdb). As for the study more broadly: An earlier analysis of approximately 550 of the donors reported approximately 270 Gb of sequence data and around 110 million unique TCR beta sequences from 150 million to 200 million T cells. In a later analysis, previously published TCR beta repertoires from 670 or so donors were re-analyzed and high-resolution HLA genotyping was added so that TCR occurrence patterns could be studied. Both class I and class II loci were covered by HLA typing, at four-digit resolution. A separate validation cohort of approximately 130 different subjects was used in addition to the roughly 640-subject first cohort. Every repertoire in the discovery cohort had been generated on one and the same sequencing platform. Donor age, sex, ethnicity and CMV serostatus were compiled together with the repertoire data. The number of typed donors differed by locus: about 629-630 for A, B, C, DRB1 and DQB1; some 500 for DQA1; around 580 for DPA1; and some 430 for DPB1. High-throughput TCR immunosequencing, statistical association of individual TCRs with disease status, and machine learning were combined to predict cytomegalovirus infection status. Among around 400 genotyped donors of the cohort, an average of roughly 230,000 unique TCR beta nucleotide sequences was sequenced per donor, of which roughly 18% were non-productive. Because of strong linkage in the cohort, five DR-DQ haplotypes were treated as single units for association and clustering. An early release that covered fewer than 750 HLA-typed donors contained around 330 gigabases of sequencing data and around 85 million unique TCR sequences. An earlier analysis of fewer than 750 of the donors used high-throughput TCR beta sequencing to judge whether each TCR beta V gene segment behaved as functional or pseudogenic. The aim of the study was to test whether cataloging public T cell receptors could identify signatures of past pathogen exposure. Genome-wide SNP genotypes for about 65% of the roughly 670 donors were used in a later genetic analysis, which treated that subset as a discovery cohort. The T cell repertoires of around 670 subjects were profiled by immunosequencing and related to cytomegalovirus serostatus. Rather than drawing on any new phenotypic data, the later analysis identified candidate immune exposures from TCR beta sequences and the way those sequences occurred across donors. Among the roughly 400 genotyped donors, around 81% belonged to the genetic ancestry cluster associated with self-reported Caucasian donors. Study-wide findings and limitations: In a later genetic analysis, a missense DCLRE1C variant was associated with V-gene and J-gene trimming of TCR beta chains, and the association was replicated in an independent cohort. A further reported finding was that TCR beta sequences accurately predicted the HLA-A and HLA-B alleles for most subjects in the first cohort. The authors suggested that the approach could potentially be extended to other disease states and immunological phenotypes. A cluster of highly shared sequence variants was judged likely to be a technical artifact of the sequencing pipeline. A later analysis found that most CMV-associated TCR beta chains appeared HLA-restricted, with HLA associations seemingly driven largely by CMV exposure. Cytomegalovirus status was reported to be diagnosed by the classifier with high specificity and sensitivity in both the original and validation cohorts. In a later genetic analysis, fewer N-insertions in productive TCRs were reported among donors in an Asian-associated ancestry cluster than the approximately 710-donor mean. Correlated functional status among segregating V segments might be attributable to linkage disequilibrium, but an unknown experimental factor could not be ruled out. Because counts were too low, around 17 rarely observed V segments, including chromosome 9 orphons, were left out of the earlier analysis of a few hundred of the donors. A total of about 150 TCR beta chains were listed by the study as associated with cytomegalovirus. In a later analysis, some 17,000 TCR beta sequences were associated with specific HLA alleles at a false discovery rate of 0.05. A later analysis found that TCR association rates varied across HLA loci, with DRB1 alleles showing the most associated TCRs and HLA-C alleles the fewest. This cohort had only TCR beta chains sequenced, and the lack of alpha or paired-chain data limited which features could be detected. Roughly uniform sequencing depth across donors was assumed in presence/absence analyses, although this assumption may not hold. Most TCR sequences were seen in very few donors, while some public TCRs were found in many individuals. Because some donors lacked HLA typing at each locus, the association tests relied only on the typed subset. A later analysis found that HLA-associated TCR beta chains were more clonally expanded and had lower generation probabilities than equally common non-associated chains. An earlier analysis of some 590 of the donors showed that most TCR beta V segments appeared in productive rearrangements either about 90% or about 30% of the time, which broadly matched IMGT annotations. The 87-base-pair reads could not distinguish some IMGT-functional V segments, including TRBV6-2 and TRBV6-3, so those segments were excluded. In a later analysis, several top co-occurrence clusters were reported to appear linked to parvovirus B19, influenza, CMV and Epstein-Barr virus. When HLA alleles, especially DR and DQ, strongly co-occurred, TCR associations were difficult to assign to individual alleles. In vitro tests confirmed that a few of the cytomegalovirus-associated TCR beta chains recognize cytomegalovirus antigens. CMV serostatus was the only immune exposure information available for the cohort.

The chain joins TRBV19 to TRBJ1-5, with 9 bases aligning to TRBD1. The clonotype comes from a male donor in good health and CMV-seropositive. The sequenced material came from PBMCs. DNA sequence: TGTGCCAGTACTACGACAGGGGGGGTCCAGCCCCAGCATTTT. This gives the protein CASTTTGGVQPQHF.